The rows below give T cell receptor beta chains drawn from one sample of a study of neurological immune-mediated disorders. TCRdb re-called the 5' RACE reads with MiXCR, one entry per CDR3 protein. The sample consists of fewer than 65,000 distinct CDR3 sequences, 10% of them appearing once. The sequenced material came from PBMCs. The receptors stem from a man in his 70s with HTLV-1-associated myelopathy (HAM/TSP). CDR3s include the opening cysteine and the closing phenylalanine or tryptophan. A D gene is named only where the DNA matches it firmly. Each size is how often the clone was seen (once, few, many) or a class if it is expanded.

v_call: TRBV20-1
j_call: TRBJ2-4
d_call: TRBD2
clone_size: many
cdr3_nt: TGCAGTGCTCCAAACCAGAGGGAGGGGAACCTAGCCAAAAACATTCAGTACTTC
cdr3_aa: CSAPNQREGNLAKNIQYF

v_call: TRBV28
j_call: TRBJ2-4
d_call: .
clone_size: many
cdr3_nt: TGTGCCAGCAGTTTCCCAAGGACTTTAAACGGCGAAAACATTCAGTACTTC
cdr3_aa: CASSFPRTLNGENIQYF

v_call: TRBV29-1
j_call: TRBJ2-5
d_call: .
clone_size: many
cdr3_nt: TGCAGCGCCAGGATTACCGGGACACAGGGGACCCAGTACTTC
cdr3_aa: CSARITGTQGTQYF

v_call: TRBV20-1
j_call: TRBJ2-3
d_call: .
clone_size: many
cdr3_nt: TGCAGTGCCCAAACCGGGACCAACATTAACACAGATACGCAGTATTTT
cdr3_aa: CSAQTGTNINTDTQYF

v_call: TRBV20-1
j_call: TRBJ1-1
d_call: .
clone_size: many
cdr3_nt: TGCAGTGCTAGAGATCTCGACACTGAAGCTTTCTTT
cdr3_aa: CSARDLDTEAFF

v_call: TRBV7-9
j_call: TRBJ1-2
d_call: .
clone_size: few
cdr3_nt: TGTGCCAGCAGCTTATCCGAGGGTAGCTACACCTTC
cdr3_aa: CASSLSEGSYTF

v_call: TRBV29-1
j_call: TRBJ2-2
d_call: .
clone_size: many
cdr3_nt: TGCAGCGCCCACCTATGGCCCATGAACACCGGGGAGCTGTTTTTT
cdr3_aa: CSAHLWPMNTGELFF

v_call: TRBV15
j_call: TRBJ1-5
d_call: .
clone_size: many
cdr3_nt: TGTGCCACCAGCATTGTATGGGATCAGCCCCAGCATTTT
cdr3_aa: CATSIVWDQPQHF

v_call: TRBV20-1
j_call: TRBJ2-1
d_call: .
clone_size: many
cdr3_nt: TGCAGTGCTGGCCCCGGGACGGTGCCCTACAATGAGCAGTTCTTC
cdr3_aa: CSAGPGTVPYNEQFF

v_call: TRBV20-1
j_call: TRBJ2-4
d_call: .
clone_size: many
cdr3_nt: TGCAGTGCTAGCCGAGGTAGTATGGGCATTCAGTACTTC
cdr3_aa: CSASRGSMGIQYF

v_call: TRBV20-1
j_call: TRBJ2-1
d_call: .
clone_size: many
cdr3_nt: TGCAGTGCTAGAGGAAGGGCGGGTGAGCAGTTCTTC
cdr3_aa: CSARGRAGEQFF

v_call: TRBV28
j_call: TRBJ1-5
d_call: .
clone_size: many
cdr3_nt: TGTGCCAGCACCCCGGGACCTAAAAATCAGCCCCAGCATTTT
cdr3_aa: CASTPGPKNQPQHF

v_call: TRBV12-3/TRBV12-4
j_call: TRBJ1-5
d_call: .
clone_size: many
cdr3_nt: TGTGCCAGCAGTTTAGCGCGTCAGCCCCAGCATTTT
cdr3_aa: CASSLARQPQHF

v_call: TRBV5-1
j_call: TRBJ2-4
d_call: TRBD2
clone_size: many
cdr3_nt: TGCGCCAGCAGCTCAGTAGCGGGATCTGACATTCAGTACTTC
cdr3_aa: CASSSVAGSDIQYF

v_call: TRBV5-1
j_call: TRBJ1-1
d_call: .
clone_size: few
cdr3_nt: TGCGCCAGCAGCTTGGATCGGTCGGGGAACACTGAAGCTTTCTTT
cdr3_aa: CASSLDRSGNTEAFF

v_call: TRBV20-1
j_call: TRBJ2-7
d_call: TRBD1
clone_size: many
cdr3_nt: TGCAGTGGTCGACCGGGGGGACAGGGCTCCTACGAGCAGTACTTC
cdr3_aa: CSGRPGGQGSYEQYF

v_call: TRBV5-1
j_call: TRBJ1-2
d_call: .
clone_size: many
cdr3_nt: TGCGCCAGCAGCTTGGCAGAGAACTACTATGGCTACACCTTC
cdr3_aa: CASSLAENYYGYTF

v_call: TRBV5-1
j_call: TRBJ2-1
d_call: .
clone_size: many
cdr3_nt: TGCGCCAGCAGCTTGGGGCGGGGGCAAAGGAATGAGCAGTTCTTC
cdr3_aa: CASSLGRGQRNEQFF

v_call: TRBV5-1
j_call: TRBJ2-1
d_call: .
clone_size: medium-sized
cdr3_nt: TGCGCCAGCAGCCTGTCACTCCGGACCCTGACCCTCAATGAGCAGTTCTTC
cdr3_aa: CASSLSLRTLTLNEQFF

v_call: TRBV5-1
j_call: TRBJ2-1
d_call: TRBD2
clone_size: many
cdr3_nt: TGCGCCAGCCGGGAGAGCGGGAGGGAAACTGAGCAGTTCTTC
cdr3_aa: CASRESGRETEQFF

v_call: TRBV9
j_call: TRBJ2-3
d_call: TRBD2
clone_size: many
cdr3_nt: TGTGCCAGCGGGAGGGGCACAGATACGCAGTATTTT
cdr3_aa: CASGRGTDTQYF

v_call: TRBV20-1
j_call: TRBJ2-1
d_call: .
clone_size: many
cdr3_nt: TGCAGTGCTAGTCCTAGCAACAATGAGCAGTTCTTC
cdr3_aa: CSASPSNNEQFF

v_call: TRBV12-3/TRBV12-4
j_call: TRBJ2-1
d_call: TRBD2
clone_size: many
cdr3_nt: TGTGCCACCCTAAGTAGCGGGAGGGCGGATGAGCAGTTCTTC
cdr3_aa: CATLSSGRADEQFF